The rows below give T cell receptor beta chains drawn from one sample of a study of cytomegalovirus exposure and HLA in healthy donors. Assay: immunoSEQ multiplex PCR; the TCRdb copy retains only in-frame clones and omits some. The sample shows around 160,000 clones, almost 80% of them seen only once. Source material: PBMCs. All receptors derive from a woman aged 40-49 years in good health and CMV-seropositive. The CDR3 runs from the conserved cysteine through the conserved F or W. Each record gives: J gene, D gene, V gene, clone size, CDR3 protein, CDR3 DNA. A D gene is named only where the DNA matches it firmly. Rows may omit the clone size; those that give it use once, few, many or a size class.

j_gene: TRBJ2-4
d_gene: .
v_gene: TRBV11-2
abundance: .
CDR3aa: CASSLEGGIAKNIQYF
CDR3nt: TGTGCCAGCAGCTTAGAGGGGGGTATAGCCAAAAACATTCAGTACTTC

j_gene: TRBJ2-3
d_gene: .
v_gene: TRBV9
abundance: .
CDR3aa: CASSVGWTRSTYSTDTQYF
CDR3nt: TGTGCCAGCAGCGTAGGGTGGACTCGATCGACTTATAGCACAGATACGCAGTATTTT

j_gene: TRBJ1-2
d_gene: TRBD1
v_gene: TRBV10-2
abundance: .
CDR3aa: CASSAGGTGGYTF
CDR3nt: TGCGCCAGCAGTGCAGGGGGAACGGGTGGCTACACCTTC

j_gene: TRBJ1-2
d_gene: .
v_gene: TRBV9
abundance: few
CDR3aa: CASSVGQGNYGYTF
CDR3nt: TGTGCCAGCAGCGTAGGTCAGGGAAACTATGGCTACACCTTC

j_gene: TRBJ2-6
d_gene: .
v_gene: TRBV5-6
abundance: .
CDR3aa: CASSRTGGSGANVLTF
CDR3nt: TGTGCCAGCAGCAGGACCGGAGGTTCTGGGGCCAACGTCCTGACTTTC

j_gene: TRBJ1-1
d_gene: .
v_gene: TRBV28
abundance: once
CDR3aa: CASSPRRRGGTEAFF
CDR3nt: TGTGCCAGCAGCCCTCGACGGAGGGGTGGCACTGAAGCTTTCTTT

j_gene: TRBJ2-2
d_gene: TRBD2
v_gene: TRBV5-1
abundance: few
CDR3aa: CASSFPGGTGELFF
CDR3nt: TGCGCCAGCAGCTTCCCCGGGGGGACCGGGGAGCTGTTTTTT

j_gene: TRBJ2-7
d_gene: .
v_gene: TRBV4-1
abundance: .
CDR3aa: CASSQVLGRGVYEQYF
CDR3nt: TGCGCCAGCAGCCAAGTTCTTGGCAGGGGGGTCTACGAGCAGTACTTC

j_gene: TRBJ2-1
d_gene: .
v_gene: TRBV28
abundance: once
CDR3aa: CASSYSPREQFF
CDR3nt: TGTGCCAGCAGTTATAGCCCTAGAGAGCAGTTCTTC

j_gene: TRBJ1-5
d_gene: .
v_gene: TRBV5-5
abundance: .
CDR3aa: CASSYQGGGNQPQHF
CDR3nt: TGTGCCAGCAGCTATCAGGGCGGTGGCAATCAGCCCCAGCATTTT